A single sample gave rise to the 21 T cell receptor beta chains below, sequenced in a study of CD8 T cells in ankylosing spondylitis. TCRdb redid the calling of the 5' RACE reads with MiXCR, one entry per CDR3 protein. The sample holds tens of thousands of distinct CDR3 sequences, approximately 6% seen once. Sequenced: synovial fluid, either unsorted or a sorted T cell fraction (not recorded which). These receptors were taken from a male donor with ankylosing spondylitis.

This clonotype was seen repeatedly, ten times or more. The V gene is TRBV30, the J gene TRBJ2-3; maybe TRBD1 (7 bases). The germline V gene has CDR1 GTSNPN and CDR2 SVGIG (reference sequence). V lost 3 bases and J 10 bases, leaving 17 bases between the germline ends. The CDR3 extends over 13 amino acids. CDR3 DNA: TGTGCCTGGAGGGGACAGCGTGCGGGGCCGCAGTATTTT. The encoded protein is CAWRGQRAGPQYF.

This clonotype was seen repeatedly, ten times or more. The V gene is TRBV5-1, the J gene TRBJ2-3, with unresolved D. Germline CDR1 reads SGHRS; CDR2 reads YFSETQ. The ends were cut back, 4 bases at V and 0 bases at J, with 9 bases in the middle. This CDR3 contains 14 residues. The CDR3 bases are TGCGCCAGCAGCATGATCTCTAGCACAGATACGCAGTATTTT. Translating it yields CASSMISSTDTQYF. Combining the CDR3 with reference TRBV5-1 and TRBJ2-3 gives the whole variable domain KAGVTQTPRYLIKTRGQQVTLSCSPISGHRSVSWYQQTPGQGLQFLFEYFSETQRNKGNFPGRFSGRQFSNSRSEMNVSTLELGDSALYLCASSMISSTDTQYFGPGTRLTVL.

This clonotype has at least ten counts. This chain joins TRBV6-5 and TRBJ2-7; TRBD1 matches 10 bases. V lost 1 base to trimming and J lost 3 bases; unmatched junction nucleotides: 6. From germline, CDR1 is MNHEY and CDR2 SVGAGI. This CDR3 has 16 amino acids. In nucleotides, the CDR3 is TGTGCCAGCAGTTACTTACCGGGACAGGGGAACTACGAGCAGTACTTC. Translating gives CASSYLPGQGNYEQYF.

This clonotype was counted a few times. The chain is built from TRBV20-1 and TRBJ2-5; D possibly corresponds to TRBD2 (6 bases). V was trimmed by 0 bases and J by 4 bases, leaving 15 bases between them. The length of the CDR3 is 15 residues. Germline CDR1 is DFQATT and CDR2 is SNEGSKA (reference sequence). The CDR3: CSARDVWVEGETQYF. The DNA of the CDR3 is TGCAGTGCTAGAGATGTCTGGGTGGAGGGAGAGACCCAGTACTTC.

In its sample, this clonotype was seen many times. The chain has TRBV18 and TRBJ2-4, with D perhaps assigned TRBD1 or TRBD2 (5 bases each). Trimming stripped 0 bases from V and 9 bases from J, with 9 bases between. The CDR3 extends over 13 amino acids. CDR1 is KGHSH and CDR2 is LQKENI in the germline V gene. The CDR3 DNA reads TGTGCCAGCTCACCACCGGGGGATGGCATTCAGTACTTC. Translated, it gives CASSPPGDGIQYF.

This clonotype has only a few counts. The CDR3 sequence: CASSQDFGGHEQFF. The CDR3 DNA follows: TGTGCCAGCAGCCAAGATTTTGGCGGACATGAGCAGTTCTTC. The rearrangement uses TRBV3-1 and TRBJ2-1; D gene unclear. The CDR3 totals 14 residues. Germline assignment: CDR1 LGHDT and CDR2 YNNKEL (reference sequence). The V end lost 0 bases, the J end lost 8 bases, and 11 bases lay between the germline ends.

This clonotype has a count of ten or more. This sequence joins TRBV25-1 and TRBJ2-7; 15 bases agree with TRBD2. The CDR3 loop spans 19 amino acids. V trimming: 5 bases; J trimming: 2 bases; junction bases outside the gene matches: 13. Looked up from germline, CDR1 is MGHDK and CDR2 is SYGVNS. The CDR3 coding sequence is TGTGCCAGCAGTCCCAAGGGACTAGCGGGAGGAGGGGTGACCTACGAGCAGTACTTC. Its protein is CASSPKGLAGGGVTYEQYF.

The sample holds many counts of this clonotype. The chain has TRBV24-1 and TRBJ2-2, with 11 bases that match TRBD1. This CDR3 region has 18 residues. Germline CDR1 reads KGHDR; CDR2 reads SFDVKD. The ends lost 4 bases at V and 0 bases at J; junction bases unmatched: 6. CDR3 sequence: CATSEGGQGVTNTGELFF. The CDR3 bases are TGTGCCACCAGTGAAGGGGGACAGGGGGTAACGAACACCGGGGAGCTGTTTTTT.

This clonotype was observed a few times. The chain is built from TRBV20-1 and TRBJ2-5, with TRBD2 matching over 8 bases. From germline, CDR1 is DFQATT and CDR2 SNEGSKA (reference sequence). V dropped 6 bases and J dropped 5; count of bases not matched to a gene: 14. The CDR3 spans 15 residues. The CDR3 sequence: CSARGTGGPWETQYF. The CDR3 nucleotides are TGCAGTGCGAGGGGGACGGGAGGGCCCTGGGAGACCCAGTACTTC.

This clonotype appeared a single time. V gene TRBV10-3 combines with J gene TRBJ2-3, with D possibly TRBD2 on 5 matching bases. V shed 4 bases and J shed 6 bases, with 8 bases lying between them. Germline values: CDR1 ENHRY, CDR2 SYGVKD. The CDR3 contains 12 residues. DNA of the CDR3: TGTGCCATCAGTGGGACTGCGGATACGCAGTATTTT. Translating it yields CAISGTADTQYF.

This clonotype was picked up a small number of times. The J gene is TRBJ2-1, the V gene TRBV6-5, with D perhaps matching TRBD2 (6 bases). Trimming pared 0 bases from V and 13 bases from J, leaving 7 bases between. Germline CDR1 reads MNHEY; CDR2 reads SVGAGI. CDR3 length equals 11 residues. The CDR3 protein is CASSYSGGQFF. DNA for the CDR3: TGTGCCAGCAGTTACTCGGGAGGTCAGTTCTTC.

V gene TRBV19 combines with J gene TRBJ2-2; TRBD1 agrees at 7 bases. CDR1 is LNHDA, CDR2 SQIVND, per germline (reference sequence). Losses at the gene ends were 0 bases for V and 8 bases for J; bases not matched to a gene: 3. The CDR3 has 14 amino acids. CDR3 residues: CASSIEDRLGELFF. CDR3 sequence (DNA): TGTGCCAGTAGTATAGAGGACAGGCTGGGGGAGCTGTTTTTT.

In its sample, this clonotype was seen many times. This chain uses TRBV20-1 with TRBJ1-3; D remains unclear. There are 14 residues in the CDR3. Germline assignment: CDR1 DFQATT and CDR2 SNEGSKA (reference sequence). Trimming took 5 bases from V and 4 from J, leaving 15 bases between them. CDR3 residues: CSAESRLEGNTIYF. The CDR3 bases are TGCAGTGCTGAAAGTCGTTTGGAAGGAAACACCATATATTTT.

A few counts support this clonotype. The genes are TRBV5-1 and TRBJ1-1; D not certain. CDR1 and CDR2 from the germline V gene are SGHRS and YFSETQ. The CDR3 contains 14 residues. V shed 0 bases and J shed 6 bases, with 12 bases lying between them. Written as DNA, the CDR3 is TGCGCCAGCAGCTTGGGGACCCTTTACGCTGAAGCTTTCTTT. Translating gives CASSLGTLYAEAFF.

This clonotype was seen a few times. V gene TRBV7-2 combines with J gene TRBJ2-1; 9 nucleotides match TRBD2. The CDR3 contains 16 residues. Looked up from germline, CDR1 is SGHTA and CDR2 is FQGNSA. V gave up 1 base and J gave up 9 bases; unmatched junction bases: 10. The CDR3 is CASSLEGGRAGIEQFF. The CDR3 nucleotides read TGTGCCAGCAGCTTAGAAGGCGGGAGGGCTGGCATTGAGCAGTTCTTC.

This clonotype was found many times. The V gene is TRBV18, the J gene TRBJ2-3; 13 bases fit TRBD2. CDR1 is KGHSH and CDR2 is LQKENI in the germline V gene. After removal of 3 bases from V and 2 bases from J, the junction contained 5 bases not matched to a gene. CDR3 length: 17 amino acids. In nucleotides, the CDR3 is TGTGCCAGCTCACCGGCGACTAGCGGGAGGATCACAGATACGCAGTATTTT. Its translation: CASSPATSGRITDTQYF. Full variable domain (outside the CDR3, taken from reference TRBV18 and TRBJ2-3): NAGVMQNPRHLVRRRGQEARLRCSPMKGHSHVYWYRQLPEEGLKFMVYLQKENIIDESGMPKERFSAEFPKEGPSILRIQQVVRGDSAAYFCASSPATSGRITDTQYFGPGTRLTVL.

This clonotype was seen only a few times. The rearrangement joins TRBV11-1 to TRBJ2-3; D remains ambiguous. The CDR3 extends over 17 amino acids. Trimming stripped 4 bases from V and 0 bases from J, with 17 bases between. Germline CDR1 is SGHAT and CDR2 is FQDESV (reference sequence). The CDR3 is CASSSGKQISSTDTQYF. Written as DNA, the CDR3 is TGTGCCAGCAGCTCTGGAAAACAGATATCAAGCACAGATACGCAGTATTTT.

On this clonotype: At one end, the junction sequence differs from germline, possibly due to a read error. This chain uses TRBV7-2 with TRBJ2-5, with D unresolved. Germline-derived CDR1 and CDR2 are SGHTA and FQGNSA. This CDR3 has 15 amino acids. The CDR3 coding sequence is TGTGCCAGAAGCTTAGAGCTCCGACCTACCGAGACCCAGTACTTC. It translates to CARSLELRPTETQYF.

There are many counts of this clonotype. The V and J genes are TRBV15 and TRBJ1-2; 10 bases align to TRBD1. The CDR3 has 12 residues. Losses at the gene ends were 9 bases for V and 7 bases for J; bases not matched to a gene: 5. Germline CDR1 reads LNHNV; CDR2 reads YYDKDF (reference sequence). CDR3 sequence reads: CATRDRGLGYTF. The CDR3 nucleotides read TGTGCCACTCGGGACAGGGGCCTTGGCTACACCTTC. The entire variable domain, with the rest obtained from reference TRBV15 and TRBJ1-2, is as follows: DAMVIQNPRYQVTQFGKPVTLSCSQTLNHNVMYWYQQKSSQAPKLLFHYYDKDFNNEADTPDNFQSRRPNTSFCFLDIRSPGLGDTAMYLCATRDRGLGYTFGSGTRLTVV.

This CDR3 reads CASSIGDSAYF. Written as DNA, the CDR3 is TGTGCCAGTAGTATAGGAGATTCGGCGTACTTC. The rearrangement links TRBV19 to TRBJ2-4; unclear D gene. The V gene lost 1 base and the J gene lost 15 bases, with 10 bases spanning the gap. This CDR3 contains 11 residues. Germline CDR1 is LNHDA and CDR2 is SQIVND (reference sequence).

The V gene is TRBV6-2 or TRBV6-3, the J gene TRBJ2-3; D uncertain. Germline lookup yields CDR1 MNHEY and CDR2 SVGEGT. CDR3 length: 14 amino acids. V lost 5 bases and J 3 bases, leaving 12 bases between the germline ends. The CDR3 reads CASSTPLGTDTQYF. Here the CDR3 DNA reads TGTGCCAGCAGTACTCCACTGGGTACAGATACGCAGTATTTT.